The 13 T cell receptor beta chains below come from one sample, sequenced in a study of blood T cell repertoires in COVID-19 (dated by TCRdb to 2020 to 2022). Library creation used the immunoSEQ multiplex PCR assay. In its TCRdb copy, this immuneACCESS table keeps in-frame sequences only and misses some clones. Where compared with another copy, unresolved V genes explain less than half of these, and the others have no known cause. For this sample the table gives about 440,000 clones, of which roughly 87% were detected only once. The top ten hold almost 2% of the sample. Material for sequencing was PBMCs or T cells enriched from blood (not recorded which). The receptor set was obtained from a woman aged 18-29 years with acute COVID-19.

V gene TRBV6-5 combines with J gene TRBJ1-5; 7 bases are a match to TRBD1. Trimming at V came to 2 bases and at J to 7 bases, leaving 2 bases not matched to a gene. From germline, CDR1 is MNHEY and CDR2 SVGAGI. The CDR3 runs 13 residues. CDR3: CASSYDREQPQHF. The CDR3 DNA is TGTGCCAGCAGTTACGACAGGGAGCAGCCCCAGCATTTT.

The V gene is TRBV10-3, the J gene TRBJ2-7, with TRBD1 identical over 9 bases. With 4 bases clipped from V and 6 bases from J, the junction kept 7 bases outside the gene matches. CDR1 and CDR2 (germline): ENHRY, SYGVKD. This CDR3 has 14 residues. The CDR3 protein is CAISVGTGSGEQYF. In DNA, the CDR3 is TGTGCCATCAGTGTAGGGACAGGGTCGGGCGAGCAGTACTTC.

This chain uses TRBV11-2 with TRBJ2-5; 11 positions agree with TRBD1. The CDR3 spans 15 residues. V trimming: 5 bases; J trimming: 5 bases; junction bases outside the gene matches: 7. Germline-derived CDR1 and CDR2 are SGHAT and FQNNGV. The CDR3 coding sequence is TGTGCCAGCAGCACAACCGGGACAGGGGGTGAGACCCAGTACTTC. It codes for CASSTTGTGGETQYF.

The CDR3 DNA reads as TGCGCCAGCAGCTTGGGCCTGGGGGGACAGGGGGCCGATCAGCCCCAGCATTTT. Translation gives CASSLGLGGQGADQPQHF. V gene TRBV5-1 combines with J gene TRBJ1-5, with 12 nucleotides matching TRBD1. CDR3 size: 18 residues. Trimming at V came to 0 bases and at J to 5 bases, leaving 9 bases not matched to a gene. Germline CDR1 reads SGHRS; CDR2 reads YFSETQ.

The DNA of the CDR3 is TGTGCCAGCAGTAGACTAGCGGGAGGACTCAATGAGCAGTTCTTC. Protein sequence: CASSRLAGGLNEQFF. This chain joins TRBV6-6 and TRBJ2-1; 13 positions agree with TRBD2. Germline values: CDR1 MNHNY, CDR2 SVGAGI (reference sequence). V gave up 5 bases and J gave up 6 bases; unmatched junction bases: 4. The CDR3 has 15 amino acids.

The DNA of the CDR3 is TGTGCCAGCAGCCAAGCAGGGGAGGGCTATAATTCACCCCTCCACTTT. It codes for CASSQAGEGYNSPLHF. V gene TRBV3-1 (or the pseudogene TRBV3-2) combines with J gene TRBJ1-6; D might be TRBD1 (6 bases). Trimming left V 1 base short and J 3 bases short, with 10 bases between. The germline V gene has CDR1 LGHDT and CDR2 YNNKEL (reference sequence). CDR3 length equals 16 residues.

J is TRBJ1-2 and V is TRBV9; 8 nucleotides agree with TRBD1. J was trimmed by 8 bases and V by 3 bases; bases with no gene match: 6. The CDR3 totals 13 residues. CDR1 and CDR2 (germline): SGDLS, YYNGEE. The CDR3 is CASSARGPRGYTF. The DNA of the CDR3 is TGTGCCAGCAGCGCCAGGGGGCCCCGGGGCTACACCTTC.

The chain links TRBV28 to TRBJ2-1, with D tentatively TRBD2 (6 bases). Between the trimmed V and J ends, which lost 7 bases and 2 bases, there was a span of 12 bases. Germline V CDR1 and CDR2: MDHEN, SYDVKM. The CDR3 spans 14 residues. The CDR3, as DNA: TGTGCCAGCACTCGGGAGATCACCTACAATGAGCAGTTCTTC. Translating gives CASTREITYNEQFF.

V gene TRBV27 combines with J gene TRBJ2-7; the match to TRBD2 covers 11 bases. This CDR3 is 15 amino acids long. Trimming removed 1 base from V and 5 bases from J; junction bases left unmatched: 4. Germline V CDR1 and CDR2: MNHEY, SMNVEV (reference sequence). CDR3 residues: CASSLYSGRAHEQYF. CDR3 in DNA: TGTGCCAGCAGTTTATATAGCGGGAGGGCCCACGAGCAGTACTTC.

The gene calls are TRBV7-2 and TRBJ1-2; 10 nucleotides line up with TRBD1. Germline V gene sequence: CDR1 SGHTA, CDR2 FQGNSA. The ends lost 2 bases at V and 7 bases at J; junction bases unmatched: 4. The CDR3 runs 14 residues. The CDR3 sequence is CASSLWDRGGGYTF. DNA for the CDR3: TGTGCCAGCAGCTTATGGGACAGGGGAGGTGGCTACACCTTC.

The chain combines TRBV5-1 with TRBJ2-5; TRBD1 is a possible D gene (5 bases). V was trimmed by 4 bases and J by 5 bases, leaving 21 bases between them. The CDR3 loop spans 16 amino acids. Germline values: CDR1 SGHRS, CDR2 YFSETQ. CDR3 sequence (DNA): TGCGCCAGCAGCACCGCGGACATAAAAAGGACGGAGACCCAGTACTTC. This codes for CASSTADIKRTETQYF.

This chain joins TRBV11-3 and TRBJ1-1; possible D gene TRBD1, 5 bases. Germline CDR1 is SGHNT and CDR2 is YENEEA. The CDR3 runs 13 residues. The V and J ends lost 6 bases and 3 bases respectively, with 11 bases between them. The CDR3 is CASSFDSDTEAFF. The CDR3 coding sequence is TGTGCCAGCAGTTTTGACAGCGACACTGAAGCTTTCTTT.

The V gene is TRBV5-6, the J gene TRBJ1-2, with TRBD1 as a possible D gene (5 bases). Per germline, CDR1 SGHDT and CDR2 YYEEEE. With 0 bases removed from V and 3 bases from J, the gap between germline ends came to 9 bases. The CDR3 is 14 amino acids. DNA of the CDR3: TGTGCCAGCAGCTTGGGACAGCTAGACTATGGCTACACCTTC. Protein: CASSLGQLDYGYTF. Full variable domain (rest looked up from reference TRBV5-6 and TRBJ1-2): DAGVTQSPTHLIKTRGQQVTLRCSPKSGHDTVSWYQQALGQGPQFIFQYYEEEERQRGNFPDRFSGHQFPNYSSELNVNALLLGDSALYLCASSLGQLDYGYTFGSGTRLTVV.